This entry is about one T cell receptor (beta chain). Its antigen is unknown. Germline values: CDR1 KGHSH, CDR2 LQKENI. This CDR3 region has 14 residues. Trimming took 6 bases from V and 4 from J; bases not matched to a gene: 7. Primers included in the PCR were 60 Vbeta and 13 Jbeta primers. Authors' methods: Among the unique TCR beta chains that a later analysis counted, about 79 million in all, roughly 11 million were shared. Method: immunoSEQ multiplex PCR; TCRdb's copy keeps in-frame clones and lacks some. That table is the source of V, J and clone size, and D and trimming were worked out from the DNA. The sample table includes about 110,000 clones. The data derive from a study of cytomegalovirus exposure and HLA in healthy donors. Study-wide findings and caveats: Through in vitro validation, three CMV-associated chains were shown to be specific for CMV antigens. In a later analysis, CMV-associated beta chains were mostly HLA-associated, it appeared. Cytomegalovirus status was reportedly diagnosed by the classifier with high specificity and sensitivity.

The sequencing sample was made of PBMCs. The chain combines TRBV18 with TRBJ2-3, with 7 bases lining up with TRBD2. This sequence was found in a man aged 45-60 years in good health and CMV-seronegative. CDR3: CASSGAGAPDTQYF. The DNA of the CDR3 is TGTGCCAGCTCCGGGGCGGGAGCCCCAGATACGCAGTATTTT.